These 13 T cell receptor beta chains were sequenced from one sample in a study of T cell repertoires in cytomegalovirus infection. For these receptors, no antigen is known. TCRdb re-analysed the reads in MiXCR, keeping a single row per CDR3 protein. The sample carries some 350,000 distinct CDR3 sequences, about 35% recorded once. Source: cultured PBMCs, taken from culture after CMV antigen stimulation. Receptors originate from a human donor in good health (CMV status not recorded). Some clones in this sample may be carry-over from other donors' samples.

This clonotype was counted ten times or more. The chain uses TRBV7-6 and TRBJ1-2; D remains ambiguous. Germline V gene lookup returns CDR1 SGHVS and CDR2 FNYEAQ. This CDR3 is 18 amino acids long. V was shortened by 1 base and J by 3 bases, with 21 bases between the two germline ends. The CDR3 DNA reads TGTGCCAGCAGCTTAGAGGGCAGCCGGCCAAAGGGAGACTATGGCTACACCTTC. It specifies CASSLEGSRPKGDYGYTF.

This clonotype was detected a few times. The DNA of the CDR3 is TGCGCCAGCAGCCCATCTGCAGGGGGTAGCTCCTACAATGAGCAGTTCTTC. It translates to CASSPSAGGSSYNEQFF. V is TRBV5-1 and J is TRBJ2-1; TRBD1 matches 7 bases. Germline V gene sequence: CDR1 SGHRS, CDR2 YFSETQ. V shed 4 bases, J shed 0 bases, and the junction held 10 bases outside the gene matches. This CDR3 is built from 17 residues.

The table lists this clonotype with a few counts. This sequence joins TRBV7-3 and TRBJ2-1; 8 bases match TRBD1. Trimming cost V 4 bases and J 3 bases; bases outside gene matches: 5. Germline CDR1 SGHTA, CDR2 FQGTGA. This CDR3 has 15 residues. CDR3 region: CASSSSDRDYNEQFF. The CDR3 nucleotides read TGTGCCAGCAGCTCATCGGACAGGGACTACAATGAGCAGTTCTTC.

The chain has TRBV28 and TRBJ2-1; no firm D call. Germline loops: CDR1 MDHEN, CDR2 SYDVKM. Deletions cut 4 bases from V and 7 bases from J, with 11 bases between. The CDR3 is 13 amino acids. CDR3 DNA: TGTGCCAGCAGTTCCTTTACCATGAATGAGCAGTTCTTC. Amino acids: CASSSFTMNEQFF.

CDR3 in amino acids: CASSPPSGRSHEQYF. In DNA form, the CDR3 reads TGTGCCAGCAGCCCACCTAGCGGGAGATCCCACGAGCAGTACTTC. The rearrangement links TRBV7-2 to TRBJ2-7, with TRBD2 identical over 10 bases. The V gene's germline CDR1 is SGHTA and CDR2 FQGNSA. CDR3 size: 15 residues. The junction had 9 bases not matched to a gene; V was cut back by 5 bases and J by 5 bases.

V and J are TRBV10-3 and TRBJ2-3; the D is unclear. V was clipped by 3 bases and J by 0 bases, with 7 bases between them. The CDR3 runs to 14 residues. The germline gives CDR1 ENHRY, CDR2 SYGVKD. Here the CDR3 DNA reads TGTGCCATCAGTGATCTCGGGAGCACAGATACGCAGTATTTT. This translates into CAISDLGSTDTQYF.

This clonotype was seen repeatedly, ten times or more. The chain is built from TRBV7-2 and TRBJ1-4; 7 bases agree with TRBD1. Germline assignment: CDR1 SGHTA and CDR2 FQGNSA. V was pared by 4 bases and J by 7 bases, with 3 bases of the junction left unmatched. This CDR3 spans 13 amino acids. The CDR3 coding sequence is TGTGCCAGCAGCTATACAGGGGTTGAAAAACTGTTTTTT. Translation gives CASSYTGVEKLFF.

This clonotype has only a few counts. The chain combines TRBV27 with TRBJ2-3; 9 bases are shared with TRBD1. This CDR3 spans 15 amino acids. Germline-derived CDR1 and CDR2 are MNHEY and SMNVEV (reference sequence). V lost 6 bases to trimming and J lost 1 base; unmatched junction nucleotides: 5. The CDR3 loop is CASREQGAGTDTQYF. CDR3 in DNA: TGTGCCAGCAGAGAACAGGGGGCAGGCACAGATACGCAGTATTTT.

The V call is TRBV12-3 or TRBV12-4, the J call TRBJ2-1; no clear D. This CDR3 has 15 amino acids. Trimming took off 5 bases at V and 4 bases at J, with 15 bases between the two ends. The CDR3 DNA reads as TGTGCCAGCAGTCCGAGACCGCCCTTTTACAATGAGCAGTTCTTC. Translating it yields CASSPRPPFYNEQFF.

Only a few counts were recorded for this clonotype. The chain recombines TRBV28 with TRBJ2-5, with 9 bases aligning to TRBD1. V lost 6 bases to trimming and J lost 3 bases; unmatched junction nucleotides: 5. CDR3 size: 14 residues. The germline V gene encodes CDR1 MDHEN and CDR2 SYDVKM. The CDR3 reads CASRGDRVKETQYF. The CDR3 DNA is TGTGCCAGCAGGGGGGACAGGGTAAAAGAGACCCAGTACTTC.

This clonotype was observed a few times. The CDR3 is CASSQEKGDEQFF. For the CDR3, the DNA is TGCGCCAGCAGCCAAGAAAAGGGTGATGAGCAGTTCTTC. The chain carries TRBV4-1 and TRBJ2-1; D remains unclear. Germline V lookup: CDR1 MGHRA, CDR2 YSYEKL. With 0 bases removed from V and 8 bases from J, the gap between germline ends came to 8 bases. CDR3 size: 13 residues.

Many counts were recorded for this clonotype. The CDR3 is CASSYSETQYF. For the CDR3, the DNA is TGTGCCAGCAGTTACAGTGAGACCCAGTACTTC. The chain carries TRBV6-2 or TRBV6-3 and TRBJ2-5; D gene unclear. V was shortened by 2 bases and J by 5 bases, with 3 bases between the two germline ends. The CDR3 runs to 11 residues. The germline V gene has CDR1 MNHEY and CDR2 SVGEGT.

In this sample, this clonotype turned up a few times. The rearrangement links TRBV6-1 to TRBJ2-5; TRBD2 is a possible D gene (6 bases). Germline values: CDR1 MNHNS, CDR2 SASEGT. The germline V and J ends were trimmed by 5 bases and 4 bases, with 20 bases remaining between them. The CDR3 runs to 16 residues. CDR3 DNA sequence: TGTGCCAGCAGTTACGGTTCGTTCGGGGGAGGAGAGACCCAGTACTTC. Its translation is CASSYGSFGGGETQYF.